The 21 T cell receptor beta chains below come from one sample, sequenced in a study of T cells in Graves' hyperthyroidism and ophthalmopathy. RNA transcripts gave rise to amplified TCR beta CDR3 regions. First-round RT-PCR with HTBI primers amplified the TCR CDR3 region. MiXCR, applied by TCRdb to the multiplex PCR reads, yields one record per CDR3 protein. The table lists 500,000 to 700,000 distinct CDR3 sequences, about a sixth of them singletons. Material: blood. These receptors were collected from a young woman with Graves' hyperthyroidism.

The J gene is TRBJ2-2, the V gene TRBV7-8, with 7 bases that match TRBD2. V shed 6 bases, J shed 4 bases, and the junction held 8 bases outside the gene matches. The CDR3 totals 15 residues. The germline V gene has CDR1 SGHVS and CDR2 FQNEAQ. CDR3 nucleotide sequence: TGTGCCAGCAGGTCGGGCGGGAGCGGCACCGGGGAGCTGTTTTTT. Translated, it gives CASRSGGSGTGELFF.

This chain joins TRBV7-2 and TRBJ2-7; 8 bases line up with TRBD2. The CDR3 runs 15 residues. V lost 2 bases, J lost 4 bases, and 7 bases stayed unmatched. Germline V gene sequence: CDR1 SGHTA, CDR2 FQGNSA. For the CDR3, the DNA is TGTGCCAGCAGCTTACAGCGGGAGTGGGGGTACGAGCAGTACTTC. Its protein product is CASSLQREWGYEQYF. Combining the CDR3 with reference TRBV7-2 and TRBJ2-7 gives the whole variable domain GAGVSQSPSNKVTEKGKDVELRCDPISGHTALYWYRQSLGQGLEFLIYFQGNSAPDKSGLPSDRFSAERTGGSVSTLTIQRTQQEDSAVYLCASSLQREWGYEQYFGPGTRLTVT.

Concerning this clonotype: A clone one base away is much larger, so this may be a read error. The conserved final phenylalanine or tryptophan is absent from the CDR3, which likely points to a read error. The chain links TRBV7-8 to TRBJ1-6; possibly TRBD1 for D (6 bases). Looked up from germline, CDR1 is SGHVS and CDR2 is FQNEAQ. The V end was cut by 5 bases, the J end by 7 bases, with 15 bases between. The CDR3 is made up of 15 amino acids. CDR3 loop: CASSVTRGWNSPLHL. The CDR3 DNA is TGTGCCAGCAGCGTCACCAGGGGTTGGAATTCACCCCTCCACCTT.

This clonotype was recorded many times. The chain combines TRBV3-1 with TRBJ2-5, with D hard to call. V lost 0 bases to trimming and J lost 2 bases, with 7 bases between them. The CDR3 consists of 14 residues. Germline CDR1 LGHDT, CDR2 YNNKEL (reference sequence). CDR3 amino acids: CASSQDWGQETQYF. In DNA form, the CDR3 reads TGTGCCAGCAGCCAAGATTGGGGTCAAGAGACCCAGTACTTC.

This clonotype was detected many times. J is TRBJ2-3 and V is TRBV7-9; 10 nucleotides agree with TRBD2. This CDR3 has 15 residues. The junction had 8 bases not matched to a gene; V was cut back by 7 bases and J by 4 bases. CDR1 is SEHNR and CDR2 is FQNEAQ in the germline V gene (reference sequence). The DNA for the CDR3 is TGTGCCAGCAATTCGAGAGCGGGGGGGGCAGATACGCAGTATTTT. It translates to CASNSRAGGADTQYF.

This clonotype has a handful of counts. This sequence joins TRBV19 and TRBJ1-2; 12 bases match TRBD1. Trimming cost V 5 bases and J 8 bases; bases outside gene matches: 9. Germline CDR1 and CDR2: LNHDA and SQIVND (reference sequence). This CDR3 region has 15 residues. The CDR3 DNA reads TGTGCCAGTAGTGCGGGACAGGGGGCTGTATGGGGCTACACCTTC. Translating it yields CASSAGQGAVWGYTF.

The chain couples TRBV19 to TRBJ2-6, with 7 positions matching TRBD1. The junction had 0 bases not matched to a gene; V was cut back by 5 bases and J by 2 bases. The CDR3 has 14 residues. Germline values: CDR1 LNHDA, CDR2 SQIVND (reference sequence). For the CDR3, the DNA is TGTGCCAGTAGTGACAGGGCTGGGGCCAACGTCCTGACTTTC. This translates into CASSDRAGANVLTF.

This chain uses TRBV4-1 with TRBJ1-2, with D unclear. Trimming left V 1 base short and J 3 bases short, with 9 bases between. Germline V CDR1 and CDR2: MGHRA, YSYEKL. This CDR3 is 14 amino acids long. The CDR3 here is CASSQVPAYYGYTF. The CDR3 coding sequence is TGCGCCAGCAGCCAAGTACCCGCTTACTATGGCTACACCTTC.

In its sample, this clonotype was seen many times. This rearrangement joins TRBV24-1 to TRBJ2-5; 12 nucleotides agree with TRBD2. Losses at the gene ends were 3 bases for V and 0 bases for J; bases not matched to a gene: 22. The CDR3 runs 23 residues. The germline V gene encodes CDR1 KGHDR and CDR2 SFDVKD. CDR3 protein: CATSDHRGASGGASTMYQETQYF. The CDR3 DNA is TGTGCCACCAGTGATCACCGGGGAGCTAGCGGGGGGGCCTCGACCATGTACCAAGAGACCCAGTACTTC.

This clonotype was counted a few times. J is TRBJ2-5 and V is TRBV5-5; D call uncertain. The V gene lost 5 bases and the J gene lost 5 bases, with 10 bases spanning the gap. This CDR3 has 12 amino acids. CDR1 is SGHKS, CDR2 YYEKEE, per germline (reference sequence). The CDR3, as DNA: TGTGCCAGCAGAAACCCTCGGGAGACCCAGTACTTC. It translates to CASRNPRETQYF.

The chain has TRBV10-3 and TRBJ1-2; 12 bases are a match to TRBD1. Germline V gives CDR1 ENHRY, CDR2 SYGVKD. Trimming took 8 bases from V and 8 from J; bases not matched to a gene: 9. The CDR3 consists of 14 residues. The CDR3 DNA follows: TGTGCCATCGGCCGGGACAGGGGGCGAGGAGGCTACACCTTC. This sequence encodes CAIGRDRGRGGYTF.

This clonotype appeared a few times. The V gene is TRBV6-1, the J gene TRBJ1-2; D remains ambiguous. V was shortened by 11 bases and J by 2 bases, with 9 bases between the two germline ends. Germline CDR1 reads MNHNS; CDR2 reads SASEGT. The CDR3 runs 11 residues. CDR3 sequence: CALGVNYGYTF. The CDR3 DNA follows: TGTGCCCTCGGGGTCAACTATGGCTACACCTTC.

This clonotype turned up a few times. CDR3 sequence: CASSFRLRTGELFF. CDR3 DNA sequence: TGTGCCAGCAGCTTTCGACTTCGAACCGGGGAGCTGTTTTTT. The J gene is TRBJ2-2, the V gene TRBV11-2; no definite D call. Trimming shortened V by 3 bases and J by 5 bases, and 10 bases separated the two germline ends. The germline CDR1 and CDR2 sequences are SGHAT and FQNNGV. This CDR3 region has 14 residues.

This clonotype was recorded at least ten times. Written as DNA, the CDR3 is TGTGCCAGCAGTGCGGCCGGGACTGAAGCTTTCTTT. It encodes CASSAAGTEAFF. V usage is TRBV6-1 and J usage is TRBJ1-1, with D unresolved. Germline values: CDR1 MNHNS, CDR2 SASEGT. V lost 4 bases, J lost 5 bases, and 8 bases lay in between. This CDR3 has 12 residues.

This clonotype was detected a few times. This chain uses TRBV9 with TRBJ2-2; weak D call: TRBD2 (5 bases). The V gene's germline CDR1 is SGDLS and CDR2 YYNGEE. The CDR3 sequence is 15 residues long. Trimming cost V 4 bases and J 4 bases, with 14 bases left between them. The CDR3 nucleotides are TGTGCCAGCAGCCCGCCCGAGAGGGCCACCGGGGAGCTGTTTTTT. Translating it yields CASSPPERATGELFF. Full variable domain (rest looked up from reference TRBV9 and TRBJ2-2): DSGVTQTPKHLITATGQRVTLRCSPRSGDLSVYWYQQSLDQGLQFLIQYYNGEERAKGNILERFSAQQFPDLHSELNLSSLELGDSALYFCASSPPERATGELFFGEGSRLTVL.

This clonotype was seen ten or more times. The chain links TRBV2 to TRBJ2-2; tentatively, D is TRBD2 (5 bases). The CDR3 contains 15 residues. With 6 bases removed from V and 1 base from J, the gap between germline ends came to 12 bases. The V gene's germline CDR1 is SNHLY and CDR2 FYNNEI. CDR3: CASRLRDLNTGELFF. The CDR3 DNA reads TGTGCCAGCAGGCTCCGGGATTTGAACACCGGGGAGCTGTTTTTT.

This clonotype has at least ten counts. The chain joins TRBV28 to TRBJ2-7; D gene ambiguous. CDR3 length: 15 amino acids. V gave up 7 bases and J gave up 2 bases, with 18 bases separating them. Germline lookup yields CDR1 MDHEN and CDR2 SYDVKM. The CDR3 loop reads CASTPRAGSPYEQYF. The CDR3 DNA reads as TGTGCCAGCACCCCACGGGCCGGAAGCCCCTACGAGCAGTACTTC.

This clonotype has just a few counts. The chain combines TRBV6-1 with TRBJ2-2, with TRBD2 identical over 11 bases. Trimming took 5 bases from V and 6 from J; bases not matched to a gene: 8. From germline, CDR1 is MNHNS and CDR2 SASEGT. The CDR3 covers 16 residues. The CDR3: CASSLSGRASAGELFF. The CDR3 nucleotides read TGTGCCAGCAGTCTTAGCGGGAGGGCCTCGGCCGGGGAGCTGTTTTTT.

The chain recombines TRBV20-1 with TRBJ1-2, with D possibly being TRBD1 (6 bases). V lost 3 bases and J lost 5, with 22 bases in between. The CDR3 has 16 residues. The V gene's germline CDR1 is DFQATT and CDR2 SNEGSKA (reference sequence). CDR3 nucleotides: TGCAGTGCTAGTGGGGATGACGGGGGCATAGGGTATGGCTACACCTTC. Translated, it gives CSASGDDGGIGYGYTF.

V gene TRBV6-4 combines with J gene TRBJ2-5, with D possibly matching TRBD1 (6 bases). CDR1 and CDR2 (germline): MRHNA, SNTAGT. The CDR3 runs 13 residues. The V and J ends lost 3 bases and 9 bases respectively, with 14 bases between them. CDR3 protein: CASSEARGEAQYF. CDR3 nucleotide sequence: TGTGCCAGCAGTGAAGCCAGGGGTGAGGCCCAGTACTTC.

This chain uses TRBV12-3 or TRBV12-4 with TRBJ1-2, with 7 bases that match TRBD1. The CDR3 length is 14 residues. V lost 5 bases and J lost 8; bases outside the gene matches: 11. The CDR3 loop reads CASSHRDSPRGYTF. The CDR3 DNA reads as TGTGCCAGCAGTCACCGGGACAGCCCTAGGGGCTACACCTTC.